This is a list of T cell receptor beta chains from one sample in a study of beta chain features in type 1 diabetes. Profiled with immunoSEQ multiplex PCR; TCRdb holds only in-frame clones, not every one. Of 250,000 to 350,000 clones in the sample, roughly 13% are singletons; the top ten hold roughly 0.018%. Sequencing input: naive CD4+ T cells from blood. These receptors originate from a man aged 30 to 45 with type 1 diabetes. The CDR3 runs from the conserved cysteine through the conserved F or W. The D gene is left open where the match is weak. Size is stated for part of the rows, as once, few or many counts, or as a class when the clone is expanded.

16	few	TRBD2	TRBV7-2	TRBJ2-7	CASSLVGGSGSYEQYF	TGTGCCAGCAGCTTAGTTGGCGGGAGCGGCTCCTACGAGCAGTACTTC
12	-	-	TRBV2	TRBJ2-5	CASSSERETQYF	TGTGCCAGCAGCTCGGAGCGGGAGACCCAGTACTTC
12	-	-	TRBV28	TRBJ2-2	CASSTPLGELFF	TGTGCCAGCTCAACTCCACTGGGGGAGCTGTTTTTT
13	few	-	TRBV5-1	TRBJ1-1	CASSLKGDTEAFF	TGCGCCAGCAGCTTGAAAGGGGATACTGAAGCTTTCTTT
16	-	-	TRBV15	TRBJ2-1	CATSEEGRTGYNEQFF	TGTGCCACCAGCGAGGAGGGCAGGACAGGCTACAATGAGCAGTTCTTC
15	-	TRBD1	TRBV7-2	TRBJ2-4	CASSLTGRAKNIQYF	TGTGCCAGCAGCCTGACAGGGAGAGCCAAAAACATTCAGTACTTC
15	-	TRBD2	TRBV27	TRBJ2-5	CASSRTSGRRETQYF	TGTGCCAGCAGTAGGACTAGCGGGCGCCGAGAGACCCAGTACTTC
15	-	TRBD2	TRBV7-3	TRBJ2-1	CASSQGTSGYNEQFF	TGTGCCAGCAGCCAAGGGACTAGCGGTTACAATGAGCAGTTCTTC
17	-	TRBD2	TRBV25-1	TRBJ2-3	CASSEYRLAGALDTQYF	TGTGCCAGCAGTGAATATAGGCTAGCGGGAGCTCTAGATACGCAGTATTTT
13	few	-	TRBV7-2	TRBJ2-5	CASSRQGGETQYF	TGTGCCAGCAGTCGACAGGGAGGCGAGACCCAGTACTTC
14	-	TRBD1	TRBV7-2	TRBJ2-7	CASSPQGVSYEQYF	TGTGCCAGCAGCCCGCAGGGGGTATCCTACGAGCAGTACTTC
12	-	-	TRBV6-5	TRBJ1-4	CASGATNEKLFF	TGTGCCAGCGGAGCAACTAATGAAAAACTGTTTTTT
12	-	-	TRBV6-6	TRBJ2-7	CASSYSQGEQYF	TGTGCCAGCAGTTACTCGCAGGGCGAGCAGTACTTC
12	-	-	TRBV28	TRBJ2-3	CASSFPPDTQYF	TGTGCCAGCAGTTTCCCTCCAGATACGCAGTATTTT
13	few	-	TRBV28	TRBJ2-1	CASIAGARSEQFF	TGTGCCAGCATTGCGGGCGCACGATCTGAGCAGTTCTTC
13	few	-	TRBV7-9	TRBJ1-2	CASSLDRVTGYTF	TGTGCCAGCAGCTTAGACAGGGTAACTGGCTACACCTTC
15	few	TRBD2	TRBV5-1	TRBJ2-1	CASSYGREGDVWQFF	TGCGCCAGCAGCTACGGGCGGGAGGGCGATGTCTGGCAGTTCTTC
15	-	TRBD2	TRBV27	TRBJ2-1	CASSRKPGLEDEQFF	TGTGCCAGCAGTAGAAAACCGGGACTAGAGGATGAGCAGTTCTTC
13	few	-	TRBV6-6	TRBJ1-1	CASEDGMNTEAFF	TGTGCCAGTGAGGACGGGATGAACACTGAAGCTTTCTTT
15	few	TRBD2	TRBV27	TRBJ2-7	CASSFAGELSYEQYF	TGTGCCAGCAGTTTCGCGGGAGAGCTCTCCTACGAGCAGTACTTC
15	few	TRBD2	TRBV19	TRBJ2-1	CASSIGTSGYNEQFF	TGTGCCAGTAGTATAGGGACTAGCGGATACAATGAGCAGTTCTTC
16	-	-	TRBV4-2	TRBJ2-2	CASSQSLGSSAGELFF	TGTGCCAGCAGCCAATCTCTAGGTTCGTCGGCCGGGGAGCTGTTTTTT
14	few	-	TRBV5-1	TRBJ2-3	CASSSQGSGDTQYF	TGCGCCAGCAGCTCACAGGGTTCGGGAGATACGCAGTATTTT
16	-	TRBD1	TRBV11-2	TRBJ2-5	CASSFRGTGRSETQYF	TGTGCCAGCAGCTTCCGTGGGACAGGGCGTTCGGAGACCCAGTACTTC
11	-	-	TRBV28	TRBJ1-2	CASSSTRGYTF	TGTGCCAGCAGTTCAACCCGGGGCTACACCTTC
12	-	TRBD2	TRBV30	TRBJ2-1	CASSGDYNEQFF	TGTGCCTCTAGCGGAGACTACAATGAGCAGTTCTTC
16	few	TRBD2	TRBV4-2	TRBJ2-2	CASSQPTSGRIGELFF	TGTGCCAGCAGCCAACCGACTAGCGGGAGAATCGGGGAGCTGTTTTTT
18	-	-	TRBV9	TRBJ2-6	CASSPRGLDRSGANVLTF	TGTGCCAGCAGCCCTAGAGGGCTGGACCGCTCTGGGGCCAACGTCCTGACTTTC
13	-	-	TRBV7-2	TRBJ2-3	CASRTGGTDTQYF	TGTGCCAGCCGCACGGGGGGCACAGATACGCAGTATTTT
14	-	-	TRBV5-1	TRBJ2-5	CASSFSQGPETQYF	TGCGCCAGCAGCTTCTCACAGGGACCAGAGACCCAGTACTTC
15	-	TRBD2	TRBV7-3	TRBJ2-7	CASSILAGAPYEQYF	TGTGCCAGCAGCATACTAGCGGGAGCACCCTACGAGCAGTACTTC
12	few	-	TRBV6-6	TRBJ2-7	CASSRTRYEQYF	TGTGCCAGCAGTCGCACGCGCTACGAGCAGTACTTC
15	-	TRBD1	TRBV7-2	TRBJ1-2	CASREGQGVNYGYTF	TGTGCCAGCAGAGAAGGACAGGGAGTTAACTATGGCTACACCTTC
13	few	TRBD1	TRBV7-9	TRBJ1-1	CASSHGGGPEAFF	TGTGCCAGCTCGCACGGAGGGGGCCCTGAAGCTTTCTTT
13	few	-	TRBV7-9	TRBJ1-2	CASSRGPNYGYTF	TGTGCCAGCAGCCGAGGTCCTAACTATGGCTACACCTTC
16	-	TRBD1	TRBV13	TRBJ1-2	CASSSPRDREIYGYTF	TGTGCCAGCAGCTCCCCTCGGGACAGAGAAATTTATGGCTACACCTTC
16	few	TRBD1	TRBV18	TRBJ2-5	CASSLLPGQEKETQYF	TGTGCCAGCTCACTCCTCCCGGGACAGGAAAAAGAGACCCAGTACTTC
16	few	TRBD2	TRBV25-1	TRBJ2-2	CASSESGTSGLWELFF	TGTGCCAGCAGTGAGTCCGGGACTAGCGGGCTTTGGGAGCTGTTTTTT
11	few	-	TRBV7-2	TRBJ2-7	CASSPSYEQYF	TGTGCCAGCAGCCCTAGCTACGAGCAGTACTTC
16	-	-	TRBV18	TRBJ2-3	CASSPPSTRSTDTQYF	TGTGCCAGCTCACCACCGTCTACCCGGAGCACAGATACGCAGTATTTT
17	-	TRBD2	TRBV18	TRBJ2-5	CASSRVTSSGSQETQYF	TGTGCCAGCTCACGAGTGACAAGCAGCGGGAGCCAAGAGACCCAGTACTTC
14	few	-	TRBV19	TRBJ2-7	CASSTGLHAYEQYF	TGTGCCAGTAGTACGGGACTCCACGCCTACGAGCAGTACTTC
14	-	TRBD2	TRBV29-1	TRBJ2-1	CSVEALAGEDEQFF	TGCAGCGTTGAAGCGCTAGCGGGAGAAGATGAGCAGTTCTTC
18	-	TRBD2	TRBV28	TRBJ2-7	CASRPSGATSGSSYEQYF	TGTGCCAGCAGGCCTTCGGGGGCCACTAGCGGGAGTTCCTACGAGCAGTACTTC